The sequence of this T cell receptor beta chain was determined in a study of blood T cell repertoires in COVID-19. Data came from immunoSEQ multiplex PCR; TCRdb stores just in-frame clones and leaves some out. The top ten hold roughly 1.9% of the sample, which has approximately 170,000 clones, approximately 90% seen once. The CDR3 is made up of 17 amino acids. The germline CDR1 and CDR2 sequences are SEHNR and FQNEAQ (reference sequence). With 0 bases removed from V and 3 bases from J, the gap between germline ends came to 15 bases. This clone was seen only a few times. This chain uses TRBV7-9 with TRBJ2-1; weak D call: TRBD1 (5 bases). The sequence derives from a man between 50 and 59 years old who had recovered from COVID-19. Sequencing was carried out using peripheral blood. Here the CDR3 reads CASSLARQGQIYNEQFF. CDR3 nucleotides: TGTGCCAGCAGCTTAGCGCGGCAGGGCCAGATCTACAATGAGCAGTTCTTC.